This T cell receptor beta chain stems from a study of cytomegalovirus exposure and HLA in healthy donors. The study's findings and limits: Researchers catalogued some 160 TCR beta chains as cytomegalovirus-associated. TCR beta V segments were, for the most part, productive about 87% or about 30% of the time in an earlier analysis.

The germline V and J ends were trimmed by 0 bases and 7 bases, with 12 bases remaining between them. Germline V gene data show CDR1 as MNHEY and CDR2 as SMNVEV (reference sequence). CDR3 size: 15 residues. With respect to this clone: Its antigen is undetermined.

The PCR had 60 Vbeta and 13 Jbeta primers. Assay: immunoSEQ multiplex PCR; the TCRdb copy retains only in-frame clones and omits some. There are 150,000 to 200,000 clones in the sample; around 79% occur only once, and roughly 1.6% lies in the top ten. The V and J genes are TRBV27 and TRBJ1-4, with D unclear. The receptor was derived from a woman aged 50 to 60 in good health and CMV-seronegative. The sequenced sample was PBMCs. This chain's CDR3 is CASSLSGWLGEKLFF. The CDR3 DNA reads TGTGCCAGCAGTTTATCGGGCTGGTTGGGTGAAAAACTGTTTTTT.